Listed below are T cell receptor beta chains from one sample, sequenced in a study of CD4 and CD8 cells across lung adenocarcinoma regions. TCRdb itself ran the PCR reads through MiXCR, one entry per CDR3 protein. The sample holds 7,000 or so distinct CDR3 sequences, 53% seen once. Input material: CD8+ T cells from the center of a lung tumor. The receptors originated from a male donor with lung adenocarcinoma. The CD4 and CD8 labels of this study may be unreliable. CDR3s include the opening cysteine and the closing phenylalanine or tryptophan. A D gene is named only where the DNA matches it firmly. Part of the rows lack a size; the others show once, few, many or a class for expanded clones.

len,d_gene,abundance,j_gene,v_gene,CDR3aa,CDR3nt
12,TRBD2,.,TRBJ2-1,TRBV7-2,CASSRGTSGQFF,TGTGCCAGCAGCCGTGGGACTAGCGGGCAGTTCTTC
14,.,.,TRBJ1-1,TRBV6-1,CASKSPGSHTEAFF,TGTGCCAGCAAATCTCCGGGATCCCACACTGAAGCTTTCTTT
12,TRBD2,.,TRBJ2-3,TRBV6-1,CASSQGTTVQYF,TGTGCCAGCAGTCAAGGGACTACCGTGCAGTATTTT
16,.,many,TRBJ2-3,TRBV28,CASSPPLQGSTDTQYF,TGTGCCAGCAGTCCCCCCCTACAGGGATCCACAGATACGCAGTATTTT
13,TRBD2,.,TRBJ2-3,TRBV7-2,CASSIAGADTQYF,TGTGCCAGCAGTATAGCGGGAGCGGATACGCAGTATTTT
14,.,.,TRBJ2-5,TRBV10-2,CASSESGYQETQYF,TGCGCCAGCAGTGAGAGTGGGTACCAAGAGACCCAGTACTTC
17,TRBD2,.,TRBJ2-1,TRBV4-1,CASSQAYGGSSYNEQFF,TGCGCCAGCAGCCAAGCGTATGGCGGGAGCTCCTACAATGAGCAGTTCTTC
15,.,few,TRBJ2-2,TRBV6-5,CASSYARTNTGELFF,TGTGCCAGCAGTTACGCACGGACGAACACCGGGGAGCTGTTTTTT
15,TRBD2,.,TRBJ2-2,TRBV10-2,CASSPQVAGTGELFF,TGCGCCAGCTCCCCACAGGTAGCGGGGACCGGGGAGCTGTTTTTT
16,.,.,TRBJ2-7,TRBV7-6,CASSLELGLSSYEQYF,TGTGCCAGCAGCTTAGAGTTGGGCCTCAGCTCCTACGAGCAGTACTTC
14,.,.,TRBJ1-6,TRBV10-1,CASSAGTLNSPLHF,TGCGCCAGCAGTGCCGGGACTCTAAATTCACCCCTCCACTTT
13,.,once,TRBJ1-1,TRBV6-1,CASSDQGWNEAFF,TGTGCCAGCAGTGATCAGGGTTGGAATGAAGCTTTCTTT
14,.,.,TRBJ2-1,TRBV6-5,CASSYLRDHNEQFF,TGTGCCAGCAGTTACTTGCGGGACCACAATGAGCAGTTCTTC
14,TRBD2,.,TRBJ2-1,TRBV12-3/TRBV12-4,CASSSRSGNNEQFF,TGTGCCAGCAGTTCCCGTAGCGGGAACAATGAGCAGTTCTTC
11,.,.,TRBJ2-1,TRBV7-2,CASSNYDEQFF,TGTGCCAGCAGCAACTACGACGAGCAGTTCTTC
15,.,few,TRBJ2-7,TRBV6-1,CASRVDRHDTYEQYF,TGTGCCAGCAGAGTTGACAGGCATGATACTTACGAGCAGTACTTC
14,.,.,TRBJ1-3,TRBV6-1,CASRQGALWDTIYF,TGTGCCAGCAGACAGGGAGCTCTGTGGGACACCATATATTTT
15,TRBD2,.,TRBJ2-1,TRBV6-1,CASRGTPGLAGEQFF,TGTGCCAGCAGGGGAACCCCGGGACTAGCAGGGGAGCAGTTCTTC
16,TRBD2,.,TRBJ2-7,TRBV27,CASSVTGTSGIYEQYF,TGTGCCAGCAGTGTCACCGGGACTAGCGGAATCTACGAGCAGTACTTC
13,TRBD2,.,TRBJ2-5,TRBV6-1,CASSQREHETQYF,TGTGCCAGCAGCCAGCGGGAGCATGAGACCCAGTACTTC
12,.,.,TRBJ1-2,TRBV6-1,CASSENRVGYTF,TGTGCCAGCAGTGAGAACAGGGTTGGCTACACCTTC
15,.,.,TRBJ2-5,TRBV4-1,CASSQGEGFQETQYF,TGCGCCAGCAGCCAAGGAGAAGGGTTCCAAGAGACCCAGTACTTC
14,.,.,TRBJ2-3,TRBV10-3,CAISDGGPTDTQYF,TGTGCCATCAGTGACGGAGGGCCCACAGATACGCAGTATTTT
17,TRBD2,.,TRBJ2-2,TRBV7-2,CASSLRTSRGGPGELFF,TGTGCCAGCAGCTTGCGGACTAGCAGGGGAGGTCCCGGGGAGCTGTTTTTT
12,.,.,TRBJ2-3,TRBV11-2,CASSLSGGTQYF,TGTGCCAGCAGCTTATCCGGGGGTACGCAGTATTTT
14,.,.,TRBJ2-3,TRBV6-1,CASKQLLSTDTQYF,TGTGCCAGCAAGCAACTACTAAGCACAGATACGCAGTATTTT
13,.,.,TRBJ1-6,TRBV6-5,CASSYSQNSPLHF,TGTGCCAGCAGTTACTCCCAAAATTCACCCCTCCACTTT
16,TRBD2,few,TRBJ2-1,TRBV6-5,CASSYSSGGADNEQFF,TGTGCCAGCAGTTACTCTAGCGGGGGGGCGGACAATGAGCAGTTCTTC
15,.,.,TRBJ2-3,TRBV6-5,CASSYSPWGADTQYF,TGTGCCAGCAGTTACTCCCCGTGGGGGGCAGATACGCAGTATTTT
12,.,.,TRBJ1-2,TRBV6-1,CASSERSYGYTF,TGTGCCAGCAGTGAACGGAGCTATGGCTACACCTTC